This TCR beta chain was recovered during a study of cytomegalovirus exposure and HLA in healthy donors. Overall study findings and caveats: Later analysis suggested most CMV-associated TCR beta chains were HLA-restricted. Researchers had no immune exposure information except CMV serostatus available. Sequencing likely generated an artifact that appeared as a cluster of highly shared sequence variants.

Healthy bone marrow donors formed the donor group. V gave up 5 bases and J gave up 2 bases; unmatched junction bases: 2. Germline V CDR1 and CDR2: LNHDA, SQIVND (reference sequence). CDR3 length: 15 residues. As regards this clone: The antigen is not known.

The study ran its PCR with 60 Vbeta and 13 Jbeta primers. The assay was immunoSEQ multiplex PCR, and TCRdb's table has in-frame clones only and misses some. The sample has around 100,000 clones, 78% seen once. The receptor's source is a male donor in good health and CMV-seropositive. Sequencing input: PBMCs. V and J are TRBV19 and TRBJ2-6; 8 bases fit TRBD1. This CDR3 is CASSLRGPGANVLTF. The DNA of the CDR3 is TGTGCCAGTAGTCTCAGGGGGCCTGGGGCCAACGTCCTGACTTTC.